This T cell receptor (beta chain) emerged from a study of metastatic and nonmetastatic thyroid tumors. Before thyroid surgery, none of the patients had received any treatment. This clone turned up a few times. V lost 3 bases and J 4 bases, leaving 4 bases between the germline ends. The CDR3 has 11 residues. Using MiXCR, TCRdb re-called clones from the PCR reads. The table has some 8,800 clones, 44% seen once. The sequencing sample was made of tumor tissue. This clonotype originated in a male donor with papillary thyroid cancer or a benign thyroid nodule (not recorded which). Some clones in this sample may be carry-over from other donors' samples. The J gene is TRBJ2-7, the V gene TRBV12-3 or TRBV12-4; D is unclear. CDR3 DNA sequence: TGTGCCAGCAGTTTTGGGTACGAGCAGTACTTC. Translating gives CASSFGYEQYF.